This T cell receptor (beta chain) came from a study of fetal regulatory T cell absence and autoimmunity. Profiling relied on immunoSEQ multiplex PCR, and the TCRdb table lists in-frame clones only, not all of them. Of around 100,000 clones in the sample, about two thirds were seen once. This CDR3 is built from 14 residues. V was clipped by 4 bases and J by 5 bases; unmatched bases: 3. Germline V gene sequence: CDR1 LNHDA, CDR2 SQIVND (reference sequence). This TCR derives from a male donor with IPEX syndrome. Sequencing was carried out using pancreas tissue. The chain employs TRBV19 and TRBJ1-4; TRBD1 aligns across 8 bases. The CDR3 DNA reads TGTGCCAGTAGTAACAGGGGGATAAATGAAAAACTGTTTTTT. This codes for CASSNRGINEKLFF. Full variable domain (outside the CDR3, taken from reference TRBV19 and TRBJ1-4): DGGITQSPKYLFRKEGQNVTLSCEQNLNHDAMYWYRQDPGQGLRLIYYSQIVNDFQKGDIAEGYSVSREKKESFPLTVTSAQKNPTAFYLCASSNRGINEKLFFGSGTQLSVL.